Listed below are T cell receptor beta chains from one sample, sequenced in a study of T-cell memory formation after mild COVID-19. TCRdb fed the 5' RACE reads into MiXCR, producing one record per CDR3 protein. The sample includes roughly 450,000 distinct CDR3 sequences, roughly 20% seen only once; the top ten take 9% to 15%. Source material: PBMCs or a T cell subset sorted from them (not recorded which). The origin of the receptors is an adult woman who had mild COVID-19 (a few samples of this study predate the infection). Cell type and time point are not known. Each CDR3 is given with its conserved first and last residue. A D gene is named only where the DNA matches it firmly. Some rows have no size entry. The others give once, few or many, or a class for an expanded clone.

v_gene: TRBV29-1; d_gene: -; j_gene: TRBJ2-2; abundance: -; CDR3aa: CSASGSGYTGELFF; CDR3nt: TGCAGCGCCTCAGGCTCGGGGTACACCGGGGAGCTGTTTTTT
v_gene: TRBV6-2/TRBV6-3; d_gene: -; j_gene: TRBJ2-1; abundance: -; CDR3aa: CASSGTPGGVYNEQFF; CDR3nt: TGTGCCAGCAGTGGGACGCCAGGGGGGGTCTACAATGAGCAGTTCTTC
v_gene: TRBV5-5; d_gene: -; j_gene: TRBJ1-2; abundance: few; CDR3aa: CASRSDTGGFNSYTF; CDR3nt: TGTGCCAGCAGATCCGACACAGGAGGATTTAATAGCTACACCTTC
v_gene: TRBV6-6; d_gene: -; j_gene: TRBJ2-7; abundance: -; CDR3aa: CATSGSGWHEQYF; CDR3nt: TGTGCCACCTCTGGTTCAGGGTGGCACGAGCAGTACTTC
v_gene: TRBV7-8; d_gene: TRBD1; j_gene: TRBJ1-6; abundance: many; CDR3aa: CASSLPGGDSPLHF; CDR3nt: TGTGCCAGCAGCTTGCCAGGGGGCGATTCACCCCTCCACTTT
v_gene: TRBV18; d_gene: -; j_gene: TRBJ1-1; abundance: -; CDR3aa: CASSTGKGNTEAFF; CDR3nt: TGTGCCAGCTCCACAGGGAAGGGGAACACTGAAGCTTTCTTT
v_gene: TRBV7-9; d_gene: TRBD2; j_gene: TRBJ2-1; abundance: -; CDR3aa: CASSSSAGAKFF; CDR3nt: TGTGCCAGCAGCTCCTCAGCGGGAGCCAAGTTCTTC
v_gene: TRBV4-3; d_gene: -; j_gene: TRBJ2-2; abundance: -; CDR3aa: CASSQETEDTGELFF; CDR3nt: TGCGCCAGCAGCCAAGAGACCGAAGACACCGGGGAGCTGTTTTTT
v_gene: TRBV6-5; d_gene: TRBD1; j_gene: TRBJ2-5; abundance: few; CDR3aa: CASSYYRGSQETQYF; CDR3nt: TGTGCCAGCAGTTACTACAGGGGGAGCCAAGAGACCCAGTACTTC
v_gene: TRBV29-1; d_gene: TRBD1; j_gene: TRBJ2-2; abundance: many; CDR3aa: CSAQRQGNTGELFF; CDR3nt: TGCAGCGCCCAAAGACAGGGTAACACCGGGGAGCTGTTTTTT